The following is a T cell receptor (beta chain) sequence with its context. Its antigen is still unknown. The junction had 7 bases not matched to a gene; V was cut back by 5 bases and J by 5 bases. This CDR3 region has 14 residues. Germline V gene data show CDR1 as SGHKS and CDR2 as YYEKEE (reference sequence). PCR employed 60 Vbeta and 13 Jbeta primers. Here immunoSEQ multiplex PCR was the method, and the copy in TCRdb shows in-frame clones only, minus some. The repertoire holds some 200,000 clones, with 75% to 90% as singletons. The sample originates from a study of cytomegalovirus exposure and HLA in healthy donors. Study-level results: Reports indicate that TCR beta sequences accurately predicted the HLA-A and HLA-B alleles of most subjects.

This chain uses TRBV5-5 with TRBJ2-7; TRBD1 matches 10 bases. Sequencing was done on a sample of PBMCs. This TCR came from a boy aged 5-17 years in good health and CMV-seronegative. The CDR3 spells CASSYDRGLHEQYF. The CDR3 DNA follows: TGTGCCAGCAGTTACGACAGGGGGCTACACGAGCAGTACTTC. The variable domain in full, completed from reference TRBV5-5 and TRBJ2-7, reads DAGVTQSPTHLIKTRGQQVTLRCSPISGHKSVSWYQQVLGQGPQFIFQYYEKEERGRGNFPDRFSARQFPNYSSELNVNALLLGDSALYLCASSYDRGLHEQYFGPGTRLTVT.